The rows below give T cell receptor beta chains drawn from one sample of a study of blood T cells in healthy people across ages. TCRdb reprocessed the 5' RACE reads via MiXCR and lists one record per CDR3 protein. The sample has more than 900,000 distinct CDR3 sequences; almost 25% are singletons. The sample was also linked to a second study, of T cells of mothers and their children.

The sequenced sample was blood. These receptor sequences come from a girl under 10 years old in good health. The CDR3 runs from the conserved cysteine through the conserved F or W. Fields, in order: clone size, J gene, D gene, V gene, CDR3 DNA, CDR3 protein. D genes are given only for firm matches. Rows may omit the clone size; those that give it use once, few, many or a size class.

few TRBJ1-2 TRBD1 TRBV29-1 TGCAGCGTTGAGAGACAGGGGTTGCTTGGCTACACCTTC CSVERQGLLGYTF
few TRBJ2-3 . TRBV29-1 TGCAGCGTTGAATATGAGACAGCAGATACGCAGTATTTT CSVEYETADTQYF
few TRBJ2-5 . TRBV11-3 TGTGCCAGCAGCTTAGAGCAGAAGAGGTGGACCCAGTACTTC CASSLEQKRWTQYF
. TRBJ2-3 . TRBV4-3 TGCGCCAGCAGCCAAGATATGCGGCAGCCGCAGTATTTT CASSQDMRQPQYF
once TRBJ2-2 TRBD2 TRBV20-1 TGCAGTGCTAGAGAAGTATCGGCGGGAGGGGGCACCGGGGAGCTGTTTTTT CSAREVSAGGGTGELFF
. TRBJ2-1 TRBD2 TRBV29-1 TGCAGCGTTGCTTCACTAGCGGAGTACAATGAGCAGTTCTTC CSVASLAEYNEQFF
few TRBJ2-7 . TRBV29-1 TGCAGCGTTGTAGGAGGTCTCCACTACGAGCAGTACTTC CSVVGGLHYEQYF
. TRBJ2-3 . TRBV6-5 TGTGCCAGCAGTTACGGGGGGTCCTACCCTAGCACAGATACGCAGTATTTT CASSYGGSYPSTDTQYF
once TRBJ1-3 . TRBV14 TGTGCCAGCAGCCTCGACCCACGCGCTGGAAACACCATATATTTT CASSLDPRAGNTIYF
. TRBJ1-4 . TRBV15 TGTGCCACCAGTCGTGGACCCTTGGGTGAAAAACTGTTTTTT CATSRGPLGEKLFF
few TRBJ2-7 TRBD2 TRBV5-5 TGTGCCAGCAGCTCTAGACTAGCGGGACAGTACGAGCAGTACTTC CASSSRLAGQYEQYF
. TRBJ2-5 . TRBV7-3 TGTGCCAGCAGCTCGGTAGGGGGGAAGCAAGAGACCCAGTACTTC CASSSVGGKQETQYF
. TRBJ2-5 . TRBV5-1 TGCGCCAGCAGCTTGGAGGGAAGGAAGAAGACCCAGTACTTC CASSLEGRKKTQYF
. TRBJ2-2 . TRBV12-3/TRBV12-4 TGTGCCAGCAGTTTAGTACAGCGAGCGGGCCTCACGGAGCTGTTTTTT CASSLVQRAGLTELFF
few TRBJ2-7 . TRBV28 TGTGCCAGCAGTGTCCGGGACGGAAATTACGAGCAGTACTTC CASSVRDGNYEQYF
many TRBJ2-7 . TRBV18 TGTGCCAGCTCGCCCGACCCCTACGAGCAGTACTTC CASSPDPYEQYF
. TRBJ2-3 . TRBV15 TGTGCCACCAGCCCCACCGTCACAGATACGCAGTATTTT CATSPTVTDTQYF
. TRBJ2-3 . TRBV7-9 TGTGCCAGCAGCCCCCGGGACACTTACACAGATACGCAGTATTTT CASSPRDTYTDTQYF
. TRBJ1-4 . TRBV5-1 TGCGCCAGCAGCTTGGAAGGGGTAACGAATGAAAAACTGTTTTTT CASSLEGVTNEKLFF
. TRBJ1-1 . TRBV29-1 TGCAGCGTTCGCGAGAACACTGAAGCTTTCTTT CSVRENTEAFF
. TRBJ1-1 . TRBV7-9 TGTGCCAGCAGCCAGCGGACTGAAGCTTTCTTT CASSQRTEAFF
. TRBJ2-3 . TRBV29-1 TGCAGCGTTTACAGGGTAGAGGATACGCAGTATTTT CSVYRVEDTQYF
few TRBJ2-1 TRBD2 TRBV3-1 TGTGCCAGCAGGACCACGGGGGGGTTTGTCCATGAGCAGTTCTTC CASRTTGGFVHEQFF
. TRBJ2-5 TRBD2 TRBV18 TGTGCCAGCTCACCGGGAGCGGGAGACGTAGAGACCCAGTACTTC CASSPGAGDVETQYF
. TRBJ2-2 . TRBV29-1 TGCAGCGCCCCACTTATACAGGGAGAAGGCACCGGGGAGCTGTTTTTT CSAPLIQGEGTGELFF
. TRBJ1-1 . TRBV18 TGTGCCAGCTTTCCGCAGGGCGCTGAAGCTTTCTTT CASFPQGAEAFF
. TRBJ2-1 TRBD1 TRBV2 TGTGCCAGCAGTGAAAGGGACAGGGGTGATGAGCAGTTCTTC CASSERDRGDEQFF
. TRBJ2-1 . TRBV5-1 TGCGCCAGCAGCTTAAATCAGGAGAGCAATGAGCAGTTCTTC CASSLNQESNEQFF
. TRBJ1-4 . TRBV7-9 TGTGCCAGCAGCTTCCGACAGGACCTGAATGAAAAACTGTTTTTT CASSFRQDLNEKLFF
few TRBJ2-1 . TRBV7-9 TGTGCCAGCAGCTCGACGGGGTTGCACAATGAGCAGTTCTTC CASSSTGLHNEQFF